One and the same sample provided the 10 T cell receptor beta chains below, sequenced in a study of blood T cell repertoires in COVID-19. The table came from immunoSEQ multiplex PCR; TCRdb's copy has only in-frame clones and leaves some out. The sample includes 210,000 or so clones, around 86% seen only once; the top ten take around 7%. The sequenced sample was peripheral blood. Receptor source: a man aged 35-49 years with acute or convalescent COVID-19.

The CDR3 DNA follows: TGCGCCAGCACCGATACCCCCAGAGGAGAGAACACTGAAGCTTTCTTT. It specifies CASTDTPRGENTEAFF. The chain couples TRBV5-1 to TRBJ1-1; no clear D. This CDR3 comprises 16 residues. Germline CDR1 is SGHRS and CDR2 is YFSETQ. V was pared by 6 bases and J by 1 base, with 19 bases between.

The gene calls are TRBV24-1 and TRBJ2-1; D might be TRBD1 (6 bases). This CDR3 has 16 residues. The V gene's germline CDR1 is KGHDR and CDR2 SFDVKD. The V end lost 3 bases, the J end lost 2 bases, and 13 bases lay between the germline ends. The CDR3 reads CATSDTTRDTYNEQFF. DNA of the CDR3: TGTGCCACCAGTGATACGACCCGGGACACCTACAATGAGCAGTTCTTC.

The J gene is TRBJ1-1, the V gene TRBV29-1; D is uncertain. The CDR3 totals 13 residues. The ends were cut back, 5 bases at V and 1 base at J, with 11 bases in the middle. Germline assignment: CDR1 SQVTM and CDR2 ANQGSEA. The CDR3 nucleotides are TGCAGCGTTCTTGGGAGGCCGAACACTGAAGCTTTCTTT. Its protein product is CSVLGRPNTEAFF.

V usage is TRBV11-2 and J usage is TRBJ2-7; TRBD2 matches 9 bases. The CDR3 extends over 14 amino acids. Germline V gene data show CDR1 as SGHAT and CDR2 as FQNNGV. With V trimmed by 3 bases and J by 2 bases, 2 bases remained unmatched. Written as DNA, the CDR3 is TGTGCCAGCAGCTTTATAGCGGGGGCCTACGAGCAGTACTTC. Translation: CASSFIAGAYEQYF.

This chain joins TRBV14 and TRBJ1-1, with 7 bases matching TRBD1. Germline CDR1 SGHDN, CDR2 FVKESK. The CDR3 sequence is 13 residues long. The junction had 6 bases not matched to a gene; V was cut back by 5 bases and J by 6 bases. This chain's CDR3 is CASSENRGAEAFF. CDR3 nucleotide sequence: TGTGCCAGCAGCGAAAACAGGGGCGCTGAAGCTTTCTTT.

The chain recombines TRBV6-2 or TRBV6-3 with TRBJ1-1; 8 positions agree with TRBD1. The germline CDR1 and CDR2 sequences are MNHEY and SVGEGT. The length of the CDR3 is 17 residues. Losses at the gene ends were 6 bases for V and 6 bases for J; bases not matched to a gene: 18. CDR3: CASRPNPGQGEYSEAFF. Here the CDR3 DNA reads TGTGCCAGCAGGCCTAACCCCGGACAGGGAGAGTATTCTGAAGCTTTCTTT.

The J gene is TRBJ1-2, the V gene TRBV18; 8 nucleotides agree with TRBD1. CDR1 and CDR2 from the germline V gene are KGHSH and LQKENI. The CDR3 covers 17 residues. V lost 3 bases, J lost 0 bases, and 9 bases stayed unmatched. The CDR3 region is CASSPRQGSQANYGYTF. The CDR3 DNA reads as TGTGCCAGCTCACCCCGACAGGGGTCCCAAGCTAACTATGGCTACACCTTC.

This clone was counted a single time. V gene TRBV6-5 combines with J gene TRBJ1-3, with D unresolved. Trimming took off 5 bases at V and 0 bases at J, with 11 bases between the two ends. CDR1 and CDR2 from the germline V gene are MNHEY and SVGAGI. The CDR3 extends over 15 amino acids. The CDR3 protein is CASSLKSISGNTIYF. The CDR3 nucleotides read TGTGCCAGCAGTCTAAAGTCAATCTCTGGAAACACCATATATTTT.

The chain uses TRBV11-2 and TRBJ2-2; D may be TRBD2 (6 bases). There are 17 residues in the CDR3. V lost 1 base, J lost 2 bases, and 14 bases lay in between. Germline V gene sequence: CDR1 SGHAT, CDR2 FQNNGV. The CDR3 DNA reads TGTGCCAGCAGCTTAGGGCGTAGCGGAGTTAACACCGGGGAGCTGTTTTTT. Translated: CASSLGRSGVNTGELFF. The complete variable domain, with remaining parts taken from reference TRBV11-2 and TRBJ2-2, reads EAGVAQSPRYKIIEKRQSVAFWCNPISGHATLYWYQQILGQGPKLLIQFQNNGVVDDSQLPKDRFSAERLKGVDSTLKIQPAKLEDSAVYLCASSLGRSGVNTGELFFGEGSRLTVL.

The chain couples TRBV5-6 to TRBJ2-4; 7 positions match TRBD1. CDR3 size: 18 residues. Germline V lookup: CDR1 SGHDT, CDR2 YYEEEE. V trimming: 4 bases; J trimming: 0 bases; junction bases outside the gene matches: 13. The CDR3 region has the DNA TGTGCCAGCAGCGCCACAGGGGCGACTAACCTAGCCAAAAACATTCAGTACTTC. Residues: CASSATGATNLAKNIQYF.